Following are 9 T cell receptor beta chains from one sample sequenced in a study of T cell changes during pregnancy in multiple sclerosis (dated by TCRdb to the late 2010s). The library came from the immunoSEQ multiplex PCR assay. In its TCRdb copy, this immuneACCESS table keeps in-frame sequences only and misses some clones. Where compared with another copy, unresolved V genes explain less than half of these, and the others have no known cause. In this sample the table shows roughly 110,000 clones, 80% to 95% of which occur a single time. 1.5% to 2% of the sample is taken by the ten largest. This specimen consisted of peripheral blood, obtained after pregnancy. The receptors derive from a female donor with multiple sclerosis, enrolled in a pregnancy study.

This clone has only a few counts. J is TRBJ1-1 and V is TRBV19; D unclear. The CDR3 consists of 12 residues. Per germline, CDR1 LNHDA and CDR2 SQIVND (reference sequence). Trimming took 4 bases from V and 2 from J, leaving 5 bases between them. CDR3 nucleotide sequence: TGTGCCAGTAGTAGCACAAACACTGAAGCTTTCTTT. It specifies CASSSTNTEAFF.

The chain uses TRBV6-4 and TRBJ2-1, with 8 bases that match TRBD2. CDR1 and CDR2 from the germline V gene are MRHNA and SNTAGT. The CDR3 has 18 amino acids. The ends lost 1 base at V and 4 bases at J; junction bases unmatched: 12. The CDR3 DNA sequence: TGTGCCAGCAGTGACTGGCCCCCTAGAAGCGGGAGATACAATGAGCAGTTCTTC. It encodes CASSDWPPRSGRYNEQFF.

The rearrangement joins TRBV6-6 to TRBJ2-1, with a possible D match to TRBD2 (5 bases). The germline V and J ends were trimmed by 6 bases and 4 bases, with 7 bases remaining between them. Looked up from germline, CDR1 is MNHNY and CDR2 is SVGAGI (reference sequence). CDR3 length: 12 residues. This chain's CDR3 is CASRSGYNEQFF. The DNA of the CDR3 is TGTGCCAGCAGAAGCGGTTACAATGAGCAGTTCTTC.

This rearrangement joins TRBV2 to TRBJ1-3; perhaps TRBD1 as D (5 bases). The V and J ends lost 7 bases and 1 base respectively, with 11 bases between them. The germline gives CDR1 SNHLY, CDR2 FYNNEI. This CDR3 comprises 14 residues. The CDR3 bases are TGTGCCAGCAAACAGGCCTTATCTGGAAACACCATATATTTT. Encoded protein: CASKQALSGNTIYF.

The chain recombines TRBV30 with TRBJ1-3, with no clear D. V was cut by 0 bases and J by 3 bases, with 12 bases left in between. Germline values: CDR1 GTSNPN, CDR2 SVGIG (reference sequence). The length of the CDR3 is 15 residues. CDR3 coding DNA: TGTGCCTGGAGTGTCACAACAAGAATTGGAAACACCATATATTTT. As protein: CAWSVTTRIGNTIYF.

The chain combines TRBV6-5 with TRBJ1-3; D remains ambiguous. Trimming removed 10 bases at V and 4 bases at J, with 11 bases between. CDR1 and CDR2 from the germline V gene are MNHEY and SVGAGI. The length of the CDR3 is 12 residues. Here the CDR3 DNA reads TGTGCCACCGGGATGGGAGGAAACACCATATATTTT. Translated: CATGMGGNTIYF.

The genes are TRBV19 and TRBJ1-5, with D hard to call. The CDR3 covers 16 residues. The V end lost 4 bases, the J end lost 0 bases, and 13 bases lay between the germline ends. CDR1 and CDR2 (germline): LNHDA, SQIVND (reference sequence). This CDR3 reads CASSSAAGISNQPQHF. DNA for the CDR3: TGTGCCAGTAGTAGCGCTGCGGGAATTAGCAATCAGCCCCAGCATTTT.

With regard to this clone: Other DNA sequences in the same sample also yield this CDR3. The V gene is TRBV9, the J gene TRBJ2-7; 7 bases fit TRBD1. The CDR3 runs to 14 residues. Per the germline V gene, CDR1 is SGDLS and CDR2 is YYNGEE. Trimming cost V 0 bases and J 2 bases; bases outside gene matches: 2. The CDR3 spells CASSVGQGTYEQYF. For the CDR3, the DNA is TGTGCCAGCAGCGTAGGACAGGGTACCTACGAGCAGTACTTC. The full variable domain, in which reference TRBV9 and TRBJ2-7 provide the parts outside the CDR3, is DSGVTQTPKHLITATGQRVTLRCSPRSGDLSVYWYQQSLDQGLQFLIQYYNGEERAKGNILERFSAQQFPDLHSELNLSSLELGDSALYFCASSVGQGTYEQYFGPGTRLTVT.

The chain recombines TRBV5-1 with TRBJ2-4, with D possibly TRBD1 on 5 matching bases. V was trimmed by 0 bases and J by 8 bases, leaving 12 bases between them. CDR3 length: 14 residues. Germline CDR1 reads SGHRS; CDR2 reads YFSETQ. The CDR3 protein is CASSLEQGMDIQYF. The CDR3 DNA follows: TGCGCCAGCAGCTTGGAGCAGGGTATGGACATTCAGTACTTC.